This passage covers 9 T cell receptor beta chains from one sample sequenced in a study of blood T cell repertoires in COVID-19. Clones were sequenced by immunoSEQ multiplex PCR, and TCRdb holds only the in-frame ones, with some missing. The repertoire holds about 330,000 clones, with roughly 88% as singletons. Source material: PBMCs or T cells enriched from blood (not recorded which). The receptor set was obtained from a man aged 25-40 years who had recovered from COVID-19.

This clone was seen a single time. The chain uses TRBV11-2 and TRBJ1-1, with 9 bases fitting TRBD1. This CDR3 is 13 amino acids long. Trimming took 6 bases from V and 5 from J; bases not matched to a gene: 4. Per the germline V gene, CDR1 is SGHAT and CDR2 is FQNNGV. The CDR3: CASSGQGRTEAFF. CDR3 DNA sequence: TGTGCCAGCAGTGGACAGGGGAGGACTGAAGCTTTCTTT.

The rearrangement joins TRBV3-1 (or the pseudogene TRBV3-2) to TRBJ2-5; 7 bases map to TRBD2. This CDR3 contains 15 residues. J gave up 2 bases and V 3 bases, and 6 bases lay outside the gene matches. Per the germline V gene, CDR1 is LGHDT and CDR2 is YNNKEL (reference sequence). The CDR3 DNA sequence: TGTGCCAGCAGCCAGGGGCTAGCGGAACAAGAGACCCAGTACTTC. It is translated as CASSQGLAEQETQYF.

The chain has TRBV2 and TRBJ2-5, with no clear D. Trimming cost V 1 base and J 5 bases, with 11 bases left between them. The CDR3 consists of 14 residues. The germline CDR1 and CDR2 sequences are SNHLY and FYNNEI. CDR3: CASSEGQAGETQYF. CDR3 nucleotide sequence: TGTGCCAGCAGTGAAGGGCAAGCCGGGGAGACCCAGTACTTC.

As to this clone: This sample includes further DNA sequences coding for the same CDR3. The chain is built from TRBV24-1 and TRBJ1-1; no clear D gene. CDR3 length: 14 amino acids. Between the trimmed V and J ends, which lost 7 bases and 0 bases, there was a span of 11 bases. Germline V gene sequence: CDR1 KGHDR, CDR2 SFDVKD. CDR3 in DNA: TGTGCCACCAGCGCAGGAAACATGAACACTGAAGCTTTCTTT. As protein: CATSAGNMNTEAFF.

The DNA for the CDR3 is TGTGCCAGTAGTATCCGGTACAATGAGCAGTTCTTC. Protein sequence: CASSIRYNEQFF. The V gene is TRBV19, the J gene TRBJ2-1; D is unclear. V was shortened by 3 bases and J by 4 bases, with 4 bases between the two germline ends. CDR3 length: 12 residues. In germline, CDR1 is LNHDA, CDR2 SQIVND (reference sequence).

The chain recombines TRBV14 with TRBJ2-1; tentative D call: TRBD1 (6 bases). The CDR3 contains 15 residues. Germline V lookup: CDR1 SGHDN, CDR2 FVKESK. The germline V and J ends were trimmed by 1 base and 4 bases, with 11 bases remaining between them. This chain's CDR3 is CASSQAGTTYNEQFF. CDR3 bases: TGTGCCAGCAGCCAAGCGGGGACAACATACAATGAGCAGTTCTTC.

The chain uses TRBV19 and TRBJ2-2, with no clear D. Germline V gives CDR1 LNHDA, CDR2 SQIVND (reference sequence). The CDR3 contains 13 residues. V was cut by 3 bases and J by 2 bases, with 4 bases left in between. This CDR3 reads CASSMTNTGELFF. The CDR3 DNA follows: TGTGCCAGTAGTATGACTAACACCGGGGAGCTGTTTTTT.

The chain is built from TRBV28 and TRBJ1-2; weak D call: TRBD1 (5 bases). CDR3 length: 15 amino acids. The ends were cut back, 2 bases at V and 3 bases at J, with 13 bases in the middle. Germline loops: CDR1 MDHEN, CDR2 SYDVKM. This chain's CDR3 is CASSLGGDGYYGYTF. CDR3 sequence (DNA): TGTGCCAGCAGTTTAGGGGGGGACGGGTACTATGGCTACACCTTC.

The V and J genes are TRBV2 and TRBJ1-3; D may be TRBD1 (6 bases). The germline V gene encodes CDR1 SNHLY and CDR2 FYNNEI. Trimming removed 8 bases at V and 0 bases at J, with 17 bases between. The CDR3 spans 16 residues. The CDR3 DNA reads as TGTGCCAGCGGAAGAGGACAGCCCTACTCTGGAAACACCATATATTTT. This sequence encodes CASGRGQPYSGNTIYF. The complete variable domain, with remaining parts taken from reference TRBV2 and TRBJ1-3, reads EPEVTQTPSHQVTQMGQEVILRCVPISNHLYFYWYRQILGQKVEFLVSFYNNEISEKSEIFDDQFSVERPDGSNFTLKIRSTKLEDSAMYFCASGRGQPYSGNTIYFGEGSWLTVV.